This T cell receptor beta chain was obtained from a study of blood T cell repertoires in COVID-19. Study overall: Acute-phase and convalescent COVID-19 samples originated in the United States, Italy and Spain. T cells, B-cell-depleted T cells, or PBMCs supplied cDNA or gDNA.

This CDR3 has 13 amino acids. From germline, CDR1 is SGHTA and CDR2 FQGNSA. Trimming took off 1 base at V and 6 bases at J, with 9 bases between the two ends. A single count supports this clone. Source study methods: Amplifying reference gene primers gave estimates of nucleated cell counts. Clones were read by immunoSEQ multiplex PCR, and TCRdb kept only the in-frame ones, dropping some. Clone size and V and J calls were adopted from that table, with D and trimming inferred from the DNA. The sample lists 110,000 or so clones, less than 85% occurring once. Sequenced sample: peripheral blood. The rearrangement links TRBV7-2 to TRBJ1-1; no definite D call. This sequence was found in a human donor in a cohort sampled during active COVID-19. CDR3 in amino acids: CASSLGRGAEAFF. CDR3 coding DNA: TGTGCCAGCAGCTTAGGGCGCGGGGCTGAAGCTTTCTTT.